This T cell receptor beta chain is drawn from a study of human T cells and chemical hapten exposure. Study-level findings and limits: TCRs at high frequency, those above 1 in 1000, did not change with DPC sensitization.

Germline values: CDR1 SGHAT, CDR2 FQNNGV. Trimming cost V 5 bases and J 5 bases, with 12 bases left between them. The CDR3 length is 13 residues. What the library attached to individual cDNA molecules were unique molecular identifiers. In the authors' workflow: Individual samples carried between about 23,224 and 700,000 TCRs, with around 96,000 as the median. TCRdb itself ran the RACE reads through MiXCR, one entry per CDR3 protein. The V and J calls here are based on TCRdb, not the publication. The sample shows some 45,000 distinct CDR3 sequences, about 4.8% of them seen only once. A remark on this clonotype: The antigen remains unidentified.

The time point denotes: healthy volunteer bleed at 2 weeks. Unseparated into fractions, whole blood served as the source from which total RNA was extracted. The gene calls are TRBV11-2 and TRBJ2-5, with D possibly TRBD2 on 5 matching bases. This clonotype was sampled from a human donor in good health. Some clones in this sample may be carry-over from other donors' samples. Sequenced: whole blood. The CDR3 bases are TGTGCCAGCAGCGCACTAGGGCTGGAGACCCAGTACTTC. Translating gives CASSALGLETQYF.